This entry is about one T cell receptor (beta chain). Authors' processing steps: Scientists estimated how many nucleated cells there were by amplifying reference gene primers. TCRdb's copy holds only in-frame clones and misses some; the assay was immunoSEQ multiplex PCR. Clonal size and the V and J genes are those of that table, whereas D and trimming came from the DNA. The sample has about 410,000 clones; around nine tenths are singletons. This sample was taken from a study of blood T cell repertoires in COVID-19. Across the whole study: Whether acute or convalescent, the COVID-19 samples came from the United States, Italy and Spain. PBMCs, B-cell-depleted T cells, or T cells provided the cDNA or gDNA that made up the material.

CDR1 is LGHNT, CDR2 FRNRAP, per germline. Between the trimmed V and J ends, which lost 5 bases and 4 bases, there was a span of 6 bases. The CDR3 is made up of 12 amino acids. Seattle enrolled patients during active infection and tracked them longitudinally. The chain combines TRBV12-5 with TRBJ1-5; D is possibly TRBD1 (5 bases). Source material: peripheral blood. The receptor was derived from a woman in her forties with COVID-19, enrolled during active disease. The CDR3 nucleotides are TGTGCTAGTGGTCCAGGGAATCAGCCCCAGCATTTT. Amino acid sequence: CASGPGNQPQHF.